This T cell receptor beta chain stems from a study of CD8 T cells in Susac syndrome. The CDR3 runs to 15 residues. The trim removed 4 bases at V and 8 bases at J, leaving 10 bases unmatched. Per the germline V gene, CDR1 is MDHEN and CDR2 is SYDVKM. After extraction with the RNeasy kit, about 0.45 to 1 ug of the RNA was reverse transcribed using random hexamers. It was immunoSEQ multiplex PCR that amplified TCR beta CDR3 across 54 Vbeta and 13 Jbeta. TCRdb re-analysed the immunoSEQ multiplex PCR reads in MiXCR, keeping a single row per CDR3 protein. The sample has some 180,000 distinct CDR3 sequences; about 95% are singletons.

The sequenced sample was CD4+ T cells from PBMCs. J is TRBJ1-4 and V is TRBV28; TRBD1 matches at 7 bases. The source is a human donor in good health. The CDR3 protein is CASSSNDRVGEKLFF. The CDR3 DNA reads TGTGCCAGCAGTTCGAACGACAGGGTCGGGGAAAAACTGTTTTTT.